This TCR beta chain originates from a study of molecular identifiers for immune sequencing clone quantification. The CDR3 is 14 amino acids. Germline V lookup: CDR1 SQVTM, CDR2 ANQGSEA. The V and J ends lost 7 bases and 4 bases, in that order; junction bases with no gene match: 13. TCRdb independently ran MiXCR on the PCR reads; one entry per CDR3 protein. In the table there are about 35,000 distinct CDR3 sequences, around 20% of which are singletons. This clonotype was counted a few times. The TCR sequence derives from a human donor in good health. Some libraries in this study had Jurkat cell RNA spiked in. The chain joins TRBV29-1 to TRBJ2-7, with 7 bases that match TRBD1. The source material was naive CD8+ T cells from blood, with Jurkat cell RNA spiked in. Noted subset: FACS-sorted CD8+CD4-CCR7+CD45RA+ naive T cells. This chain's CDR3 is CSAAGTVGLYEQYF. The CDR3 coding sequence is TGCAGCGCAGCCGGGACAGTGGGGTTATACGAGCAGTACTTC.